The subject of this entry is one T cell receptor beta chain. Its target is unknown. Germline assignment: CDR1 MNHNY and CDR2 SVGAGI (reference sequence). The CDR3 extends over 12 amino acids. V shed 6 bases and J shed 6 bases, with 9 bases lying between them. The sample is drawn from a study of CD4 T cells in relation to SARS-CoV-2 and coronaviruses. Overall study: After 10 to 11 days of antigen culture, PBMC TCR beta CDR3s were sequenced. Convalescent patients had median age roughly 35 years, range about 21 to 75.

The data were produced by immunoSEQ multiplex PCR, yet TCRdb's version contains in-frame clones alone and is incomplete. The profile shows approximately 40,000 clones, about 80% of them singletons. The TCR sequence derives from an adult with COVID-19. The specimen sequenced was memory CD4+ T cells from PBMCs, cultured in vitro. The chain combines TRBV6-6 with TRBJ1-3, with a weak D call TRBD1 (5 bases). CDR3: CASSREANTIYF. The CDR3 DNA reads as TGTGCCAGCAGCAGGGAGGCAAACACCATATATTTT.